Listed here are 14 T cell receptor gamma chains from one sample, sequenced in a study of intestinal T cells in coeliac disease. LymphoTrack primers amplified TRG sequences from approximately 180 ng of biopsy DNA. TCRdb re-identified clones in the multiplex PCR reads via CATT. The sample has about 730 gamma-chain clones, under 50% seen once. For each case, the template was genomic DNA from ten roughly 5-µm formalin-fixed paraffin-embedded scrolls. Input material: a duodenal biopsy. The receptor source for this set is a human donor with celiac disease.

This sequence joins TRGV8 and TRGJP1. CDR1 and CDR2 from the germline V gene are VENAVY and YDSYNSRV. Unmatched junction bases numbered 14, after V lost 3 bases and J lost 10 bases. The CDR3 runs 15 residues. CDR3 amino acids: CATWDRLVFVWFKIF. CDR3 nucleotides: TGTGCCACCTGGGATCGTCTCGTCTTTGTTTGGTTCAAGATATTT.

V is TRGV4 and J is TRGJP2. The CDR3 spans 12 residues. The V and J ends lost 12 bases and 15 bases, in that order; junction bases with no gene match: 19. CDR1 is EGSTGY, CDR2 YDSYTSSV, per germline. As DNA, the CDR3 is TGTGCCCCCGAGGATTCGGTTGGATTCAAGACGTTT. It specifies CAPEDSVGFKTF.

The CDR3 nucleotides are TGTGCCTGCTGGATTAAACACTATAAGAAACTCTTT. It is translated as CACWIKHYKKLF. This chain joins TRGV11 and TRGJ1 or TRGJ2. TRGV11 is sorted into the ORF group, with uncertain function. J lost 7 bases, V lost 5 bases, and 5 bases had no gene match. This CDR3 has 12 residues.

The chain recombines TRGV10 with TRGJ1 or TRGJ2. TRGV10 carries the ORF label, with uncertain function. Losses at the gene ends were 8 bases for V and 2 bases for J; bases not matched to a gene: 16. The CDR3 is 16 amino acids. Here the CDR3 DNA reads TGTGCTGCGTGGGATGGACCGCGGAAGGATTATTATAAGAAACTCTTT. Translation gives CAAWDGPRKDYYKKLF.

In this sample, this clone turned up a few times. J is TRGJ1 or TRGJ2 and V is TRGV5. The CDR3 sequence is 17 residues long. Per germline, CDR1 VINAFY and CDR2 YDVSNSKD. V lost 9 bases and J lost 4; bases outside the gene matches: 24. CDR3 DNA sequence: TGTGCCACCCCCCAGCCCCCAGCCAAGGTAGAGTATTATAAGAAACTCTTT. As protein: CATPQPPAKVEYYKKLF.

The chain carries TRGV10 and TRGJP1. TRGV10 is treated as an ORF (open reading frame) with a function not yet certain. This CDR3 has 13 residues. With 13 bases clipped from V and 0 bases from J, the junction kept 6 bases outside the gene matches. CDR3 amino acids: CADENTTGWFKIF. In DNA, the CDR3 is TGTGCTGACGAAAATACCACTGGTTGGTTCAAGATATTT.

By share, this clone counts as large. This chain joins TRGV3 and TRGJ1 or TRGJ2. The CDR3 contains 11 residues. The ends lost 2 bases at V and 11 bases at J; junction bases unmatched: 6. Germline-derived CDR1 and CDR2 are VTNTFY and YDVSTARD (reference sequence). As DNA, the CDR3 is TGTGCCACCTGGGACAAGCCGGAGAAACTCTTT. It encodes CATWDKPEKLF.

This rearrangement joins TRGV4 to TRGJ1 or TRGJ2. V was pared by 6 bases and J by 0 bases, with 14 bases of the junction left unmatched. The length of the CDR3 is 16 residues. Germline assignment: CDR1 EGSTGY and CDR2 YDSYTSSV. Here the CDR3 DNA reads TGTGCCACCTGGCGAACCCTTCAGAGGAATTATTATAAGAAACTCTTT. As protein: CATWRTLQRNYYKKLF.

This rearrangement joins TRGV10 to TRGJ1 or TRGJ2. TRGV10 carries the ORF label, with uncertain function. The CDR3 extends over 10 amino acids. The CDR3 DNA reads TGTGCCTGCGTGGGTCTTAGCAAACTCTTT. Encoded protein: CACVGLSKLF.

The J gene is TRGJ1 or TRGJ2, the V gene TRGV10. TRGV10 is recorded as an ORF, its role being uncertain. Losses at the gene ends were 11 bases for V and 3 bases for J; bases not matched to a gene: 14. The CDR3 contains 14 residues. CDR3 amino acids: CAAPGRVFYYKKLF. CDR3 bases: TGTGCTGCGCCGGGAAGGGTTTTTTATTATAAGAAACTCTTT.

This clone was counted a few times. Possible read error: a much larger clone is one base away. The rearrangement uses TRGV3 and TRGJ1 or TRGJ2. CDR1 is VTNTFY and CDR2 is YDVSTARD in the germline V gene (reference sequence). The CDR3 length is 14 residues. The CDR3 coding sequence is TGTGCCGCCTGGGACAGGCCGAATTATTATAAGAAACTCTTT. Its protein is CAAWDRPNYYKKLF.

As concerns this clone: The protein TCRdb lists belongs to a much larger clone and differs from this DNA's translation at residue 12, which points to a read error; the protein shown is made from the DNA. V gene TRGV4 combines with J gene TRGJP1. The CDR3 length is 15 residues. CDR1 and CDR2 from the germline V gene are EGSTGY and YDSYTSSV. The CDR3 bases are TGTGCCACCTGGGATAGAGGGACCACTGGTTGGCTCAAGATATTT. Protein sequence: CATWDRGTTGWLKIF.

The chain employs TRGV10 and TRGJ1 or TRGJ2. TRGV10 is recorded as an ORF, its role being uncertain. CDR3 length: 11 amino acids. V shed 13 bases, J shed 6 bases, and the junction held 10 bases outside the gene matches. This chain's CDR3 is CAGEFIYKKLF. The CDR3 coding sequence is TGTGCTGGAGAATTTATTTATAAGAAACTCTTT.

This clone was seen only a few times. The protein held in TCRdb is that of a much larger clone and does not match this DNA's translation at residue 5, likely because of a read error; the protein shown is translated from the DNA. CDR3 bases: TGTGCCACCTGGGGCAGGCCTAGGGTGAAACTCTTT. It translates to CATWGRPRVKLF. V gene TRGV3 combines with J gene TRGJ1 or TRGJ2. CDR1 VTNTFY and CDR2 YDVSTARD come from the germline V gene (reference sequence). This CDR3 has 12 residues.